This T cell receptor beta chain was identified during a study of blood T cells in healthy people across ages. Study-wide points: Per-million-T-cell TCR beta diversity fell roughly linearly with age.

Trimming removed 0 bases from V and 0 bases from J, with 17 bases in between. Per the germline V gene, CDR1 is DFQATT and CDR2 is SNEGSKA (reference sequence). The CDR3 runs to 17 residues. Worth noting for this clonotype: What it binds is unknown.

For the second PCR, which ran for roughly 6 to 12 cycles, a sample-barcoded 5' primer and a J-beta primer mix were used. CDR3-containing paired-end reads numbered at least 2.5 million in each sample. TCRdb called the 5' RACE reads again in MiXCR, with one record for every CDR3 protein. The repertoire holds over 1,500,000 distinct CDR3 sequences, with approximately 39% as singletons. The TCR originated in a human donor in good health. The sequenced sample was blood. This chain uses TRBV20-1 with TRBJ1-2, with D unresolved. CDR3 DNA sequence: TGCAGTGCTAGAGATTTTAGAAGGGAGATAGCTAACTATGGCTACACCTTC. This encodes CSARDFRREIANYGYTF.